This T cell receptor beta chain was profiled in a study of T cells expressing NK-cell markers (TCRdb year 2020). For context, the study as a whole: TCR beta-chain repertoires were profiled in sorted CD3+CD56+NKG2C+, CD3+CD56+NKG2C- and CD3+CD56-NKG2C+ T-cell subsets from roughly eight donors. Seven of the eight sequenced donors were HCMV-seropositive and one was HCMV-seronegative. The eight sequenced donors were randomly selected healthy volunteers, three men and five women. The libraries were sequenced on Illumina HiSeq 2000/2500, MiSeq or NextSeq, producing 2 x 150 bp reads. Overall study results and their limits: Those dominant clonotypes were again the most abundant among CD3+CD56-NKG2C+ cells in four donors, at about 25-65%. For five or six donors, the dominant CD3+CD56+NKG2C+ clonotypes were among the top 10 CD8+ clonotypes and accounted for roughly 1.0-8% of CD8+ T cells. Whether the expanded NKG2C-expressing T cell clones were specific for HCMV antigens remained unclear.

Of note for this clonotype: Its antigen is currently not known.

Sequencing was carried out with an Illumina HiSeq 2000. TCR beta cDNA libraries were prepared using 5'RACE template switching, which introduced a universal primer site and unique molecular identifiers. cDNA synthesis was primed from the TCR beta constant segment and was followed by two successive PCR amplification steps. The paper's processing steps were these. Reads were demultiplexed and grouped by UMI with MIGEC, and clonotypes were assembled and quantified with MiTCR. Only TCR cDNA sequences supported by at least two reads were kept to exclude erroneous sequences. The tcR package was used for downstream repertoire analysis, with clonotypes matched between fractions based on CDR3 nucleotide sequence plus V segment. VDJmatch was used to annotate antigen specificity against VDJdb, with one amino acid substitution in CDR3 permitted. TCRdb reprocessed the reads, reporting each CDR3 protein sequence once and no DNA. TCRdb's processing, not the study's, gives the V and J calls here. The sample table includes some 280,000 distinct CDR3 sequences. The ten largest clones add up to roughly 0.4% of the sample.

To determine HCMV serostatus, a commercial ELISA kit was used to detect HCMV-specific IgG in serum. Peripheral blood mononuclear cells were isolated from blood by Ficoll density gradient centrifugation. The cysteine opens and the phenylalanine closes a CDR3 of 11 amino acids. No DNA is listed. CDR1 and CDR2 are drawn from the germline V gene: SQVTM, ANQGSEA. Sequences were obtained from blood T cells: a sorted CD56 or NKG2C T cell subset, CD4+ or CD8+ T cells, or bulk PBMC T cells (not recorded which). This receptor was taken from a man between 18 and 29 years old in good health. Donor details come from another sample of the same person, matched by shared clones. The receptor chain draws on TRBV29-1 and TRBJ2-1; TCRdb's assignment of TRBD2 cannot be checked, as there is no DNA. The CDR3 is CSVDPSGREFF.